This TCR beta chain stems from a study of blood T cell repertoires in COVID-19. Study-wide context: The study drew acute and convalescent COVID-19 samples from the United States, Italy and Spain.

Authors' processing steps: Reference gene primer amplification gave estimated nucleated cell counts. The method was immunoSEQ multiplex PCR; TCRdb's version includes in-frame clones alone and lacks a portion of them. V and J calls and clone size follow that table, whereas D and trimming were derived from the DNA. The top ten clones hold roughly 12% of a sample with about 70,000 clones, 86% of them seen once. The CDR3 has 14 amino acids. V lost 3 bases and J lost 6; bases outside the gene matches: 3. Germline V lookup: CDR1 MNHNS, CDR2 SASEGT. The clonotype originates from a human donor in a cohort sampled during active COVID-19. The source material was peripheral blood. The chain joins TRBV6-1 to TRBJ1-5; 9 nucleotides line up with TRBD1. The CDR3 DNA is TGTGCCAGCAGTGAGGGACAGGGTGGTCAGCCCCAGCATTTT. Translated, it gives CASSEGQGGQPQHF.